This TCR beta chain was captured in a study of control samples from healthy donors and cancer patients. Profiled with immunoSEQ multiplex PCR; TCRdb holds only in-frame clones, not every one. The data show about 120,000 clones, approximately 92% seen once. Trimming stripped 4 bases from V and 4 bases from J, with 11 bases between. The CDR3 extends over 14 amino acids. Germline CDR1 and CDR2: SNHLY and FYNNEI. The V call is TRBV2, the J call TRBJ1-5; D is uncertain. This clonotype was sampled from a man older than 75 with head and neck cancer. The sample taken for sequencing was PBMCs. CDR3 DNA: TGTGCCAGCAGTGGACAAGCCTTGAATCAGCCCCAGCATTTT. Protein sequence: CASSGQALNQPQHF. The whole variable domain, filled in from reference TRBV2 and TRBJ1-5, reads EPEVTQTPSHQVTQMGQEVILRCVPISNHLYFYWYRQILGQKVEFLVSFYNNEISEKSEIFDDQFSVERPDGSNFTLKIRSTKLEDSAMYFCASSGQALNQPQHFGDGTRLSIL.